Presented here are 17 T cell receptor beta chains from one specimen sequenced in a study of tumor-infiltrating lymphocytes in primary liver carcinoma. Alongside blood RNA obtained from unsorted whole blood, germline DNA was also extracted. The template, about 500 ng total RNA, yielded TCR beta cDNA made with a constant-region primer. TCR beta libraries came from three nested multiplex PCR rounds using slightly modified ARM-PCR. A C-beta reverse primer and TRBV1-TRBV30 forward primers served in each of the first two PCR rounds, at about 10 cycles apiece. TCRdb passed the multiplex PCR reads through MiXCR, listing each CDR3 protein once. The sample shows 310,000 or so distinct CDR3 sequences, approximately 64% of them seen only once. Sequencing was carried out using peripheral blood. These TCRs come from a man aged 40-50 years with primary liver carcinoma and hepatitis B virus infection.

This clonotype was seen once. A clone one base away is much larger, so this may be a read error. The chain uses TRBV5-1 and TRBJ2-1; D is unclear. Germline assignment: CDR1 SGHRS and CDR2 YFSETQ. The CDR3 extends over 13 amino acids. Trimming removed 4 bases from V and 4 bases from J, with 9 bases in between. The CDR3 DNA is TGCGCCAGCAGCGACGTCCGGTACAATGAGCAGTTCTTC. This translates into CASSDVRYNEQFF.

As for this clonotype: A read error may account for a junction end that differs from germline. The CDR3 nucleotides are TGTGCCAGTAGTTACGGGATTAGACCCTCCGAGCAGTACTTC. Its translation is CASSYGIRPSEQYF. V usage is TRBV6-5 and J usage is TRBJ2-7; a possible D gene is TRBD2 (5 bases). Germline loops: CDR1 MNHEY, CDR2 SVGAGI. CDR3 size: 14 residues.

The count of this clonotype is one. The germline gene is not matched at one end of the junction; a read error may be the cause. The chain links TRBV12-3 or TRBV12-4 to TRBJ2-5, with TRBD2 matching 8 bases. The CDR3 runs 18 residues. The CDR3 protein is CANSEGTRGSLRQETQYF. CDR3 in DNA: TGTGCCAACAGTGAGGGGACTAGAGGGAGCCTTCGGCAGGAGACCCAGTACTTC.

This clonotype was seen ten or more times. The J gene is TRBJ2-2, the V gene TRBV11-1; no reliable D call. CDR1 and CDR2 from the germline V gene are SGHAT and FQDESV (reference sequence). The CDR3 extends over 14 amino acids. V was pared by 2 bases and J by 0 bases, with 4 bases between. CDR3 DNA sequence: TGTGCCAGCAGCTTAAGAGCGAACACCGGGGAGCTGTTTTTT. As protein: CASSLRANTGELFF.

To note about this clonotype: A single base separates this from a much larger clone, so it may be a read error. The CDR3 sequence: CASRGRGSHNEQFF. The CDR3 DNA follows: TGTGCCAGCCGGGGCAGGGGGTCCCACAATGAGCAGTTCTTC. The chain has TRBV6-5 and TRBJ2-1; 7 nucleotides align to TRBD1. J lost 5 bases, V lost 8 bases, and 9 bases had no gene match. Germline loops: CDR1 MNHEY, CDR2 SVGAGI. The CDR3 is 14 residues long.

The chain recombines TRBV24-1 with TRBJ1-2, with D hard to call. Germline CDR1 KGHDR, CDR2 SFDVKD. This CDR3 is built from 14 residues. Trimming cost V 4 bases and J 2 bases, with 10 bases left between them. CDR3 coding DNA: TGTGCCACCAGTGACCCATCATTCAACTATGGCTACACCTTC. This codes for CATSDPSFNYGYTF.

As to this clonotype: No conserved phenylalanine or tryptophan ends this CDR3, so it is likely a read error. V gene TRBV6-5 combines with J gene TRBJ1-5; a weak D match, TRBD1 (5 bases). The CDR3 is 14 amino acids. The germline V gene has CDR1 MNHEY and CDR2 SVGAGI. For the CDR3, the DNA is TGTGCAAGCAGTTACGGGACTGGCAATCAGCCCCAGCATCTT. This codes for CASSYGTGNQPQHL.

The rearrangement links TRBV6-6 to TRBJ1-4; tentatively, D is TRBD1 (6 bases). The germline gives CDR1 MNHNY, CDR2 SVGAGI (reference sequence). CDR3 length: 18 residues. V was shortened by 5 bases and J by 3 bases, with 22 bases between the two germline ends. The CDR3 coding sequence is TGTGCCAGCAGTCTCAACAGGGTTGGTCGTTGGGCTAATGAAAAACTGTTTTTT. As protein: CASSLNRVGRWANEKLFF.

The chain uses TRBV10-3 and TRBJ2-3; no clear D gene. The CDR3 is 14 amino acids. Germline V gives CDR1 ENHRY, CDR2 SYGVKD. Trimming took 10 bases from V and 0 from J, leaving 14 bases between them. Here the CDR3 DNA reads TGTGCCACATCGACCGGTTCTAGCACAGATACGCAGTATTTT. As protein: CATSTGSSTDTQYF.

Notes on this clonotype: A read error may explain this, as a much larger clone is one base away. The chain is built from TRBV6-2 or TRBV6-3 and TRBJ2-7; 10 bases map to TRBD2. This CDR3 contains 15 residues. Germline V CDR1 and CDR2: MNHEY, SVGEGT. The CDR3 spells CASNYSASGRDEQYF. The CDR3 region has the DNA TGTGCCAGCAATTACTCGGCTAGCGGGAGAGACGAGCAGTACTTC.

This chain uses TRBV11-2 with TRBJ1-1; a weak D match, TRBD1 (6 bases). Germline-derived CDR1 and CDR2 are SGHAT and FQNNGV. The V end lost 11 bases, the J end lost 7 bases, and 20 bases lay between the germline ends. This CDR3 is built from 13 residues. CDR3 amino acids: CAVTKPGHDEAFF. The CDR3 nucleotides read TGTGCCGTAACCAAACCGGGACATGATGAAGCTTTCTTT.

The chain has TRBV24-1 and TRBJ2-2, with 9 bases fitting TRBD2. J gave up 4 bases and V 5 bases, and 7 bases lay outside the gene matches. From germline, CDR1 is KGHDR and CDR2 SFDVKD. The CDR3 is 16 residues long. The CDR3 loop is CATSVEREVITGELFF. CDR3 DNA: TGTGCCACCAGTGTCGAGCGGGAGGTAATCACCGGGGAGCTGTTTTTT.

The rearrangement joins TRBV6-1 to TRBJ1-5; no clear D gene. The germline V gene encodes CDR1 MNHNS and CDR2 SASEGT. Trimming left V 2 bases short and J 2 bases short, with 16 bases between. The CDR3 is made up of 17 amino acids. The CDR3 loop reads CASSEFVGFTGNQPQHF. Here the CDR3 DNA reads TGTGCCAGCAGTGAATTCGTCGGGTTTACTGGCAATCAGCCCCAGCATTTT.

V and J are TRBV5-1 and TRBJ1-4; TRBD1 might be the D (5 bases). The CDR3 is made up of 14 amino acids. The germline V gene has CDR1 SGHRS and CDR2 YFSETQ. Between the trimmed V and J ends, which lost 5 bases and 8 bases, there was a span of 16 bases. The CDR3 DNA reads as TGCGCCAGCAGTGCCGGGACCCGGCGCGAAAAACTGTTTTTT. It yields the protein CASSAGTRREKLFF.

V and J are TRBV30 and TRBJ2-7; perhaps TRBD1 as D (8 bases). Per germline, CDR1 GTSNPN and CDR2 SVGIG (reference sequence). The CDR3 length is 13 residues. V gave up 4 bases and J gave up 2 bases, with 12 bases separating them. The DNA for the CDR3 is TGTGCCTGGAACAGGGGGGGCCCCTACGAGCAGTACTTC. Its translation: CAWNRGGPYEQYF.

There are a few counts of this clonotype. The CDR3 region is CASSSYGNNEQFF. The CDR3 DNA reads as TGTGCCAGCAGCAGTTATGGGAACAATGAGCAGTTCTTC. The gene calls are TRBV5-4 and TRBJ2-1; D unclear. This CDR3 contains 13 residues. The V end lost 4 bases, the J end lost 5 bases, and 10 bases lay between the germline ends. Germline CDR1 SGHNT, CDR2 YYREEE (reference sequence).

Comment on this clonotype: A read error may be the cause here, since a much bigger clone is one base away. This CDR3 is CSGVGSQETQYF. The CDR3 DNA sequence: TGCAGCGGTGTTGGATCCCAAGAGACCCAGTACTTC. This rearrangement joins TRBV29-1 to TRBJ2-5, with unresolved D. The V and J ends lost 7 bases and 1 base respectively, with 10 bases between them. This CDR3 is 12 amino acids long. Germline assignment: CDR1 SQVTM and CDR2 ANQGSEA.